The 25 T cell receptor beta chains reported below all come from one sample, sequenced in a study of response to subunit inactivated influenza vaccine. TCRdb itself ran the RT-PCR reads through MiXCR, one entry per CDR3 protein. The sample has a few hundred thousand distinct CDR3 sequences, more than 10% seen once; the top ten hold over 6.5%. The sample was non-naive T cells sorted from PBMCs, taken about 14 days before vaccination. The receptor set was obtained from a man aged 45-65 years who received an inactivated influenza vaccine.

CDR3 region: CASSDGRTPYEQYF. CDR3 coding DNA: TGTGCCAGCAGTGACGGCCGGACACCCTACGAGCAGTACTTC. The chain is built from TRBV2 and TRBJ2-7, with a possible D match to TRBD1 (5 bases). The CDR3 has 14 amino acids. Germline values: CDR1 SNHLY, CDR2 FYNNEI. The V and J ends lost 3 bases and 2 bases respectively, with 11 bases between them. Combining the CDR3 with reference TRBV2 and TRBJ2-7 gives the whole variable domain EPEVTQTPSHQVTQMGQEVILRCVPISNHLYFYWYRQILGQKVEFLVSFYNNEISEKSEIFDDQFSVERPDGSNFTLKIRSTKLEDSAMYFCASSDGRTPYEQYFGPGTRLTVT.

The table lists this clonotype with many counts. This chain joins TRBV11-2 and TRBJ2-2; D is undetermined. V gave up 0 bases and J gave up 8 bases, with 7 bases separating them. This CDR3 is built from 13 residues. Germline assignment: CDR1 SGHAT and CDR2 FQNNGV. The CDR3 spells CASSLDRAGELFF. The CDR3 nucleotides read TGTGCCAGCAGCTTAGATCGTGCGGGGGAGCTGTTTTTT. Combining the CDR3 with reference TRBV11-2 and TRBJ2-2 gives the whole variable domain EAGVAQSPRYKIIEKRQSVAFWCNPISGHATLYWYQQILGQGPKLLIQFQNNGVVDDSQLPKDRFSAERLKGVDSTLKIQPAKLEDSAVYLCASSLDRAGELFFGEGSRLTVL.

In its sample, this clonotype was seen a few times. The chain combines TRBV6-2 or TRBV6-3 with TRBJ2-7; no reliable D call. Germline assignment: CDR1 MNHEY and CDR2 SVGEGT. The CDR3 is made up of 12 amino acids. V lost 2 bases and J 5 bases, leaving 7 bases between the germline ends. The CDR3 DNA reads TGTGCCAGCAGTTACACCCGGGACGAGCAGTACTTC. It codes for CASSYTRDEQYF.

In this sample, this clonotype turned up a few times. The CDR3 reads CASSRAGGSYNEQFF. In DNA form, the CDR3 reads TGTGCCAGCAGCCGAGCGGGGGGGTCCTACAATGAGCAGTTCTTC. The chain links TRBV12-3 or TRBV12-4 to TRBJ2-1; 10 bases map to TRBD2. The junction had 3 bases not matched to a gene; V was cut back by 6 bases and J by 1 base. The CDR3 has 15 amino acids.

There are a few counts of this clonotype. This chain connects TRBV5-6 to TRBJ1-1, with D tentatively TRBD1 (5 bases). Trimming stripped 0 bases from V and 3 bases from J, with 9 bases between. Germline V gene lookup returns CDR1 SGHDT and CDR2 YYEEEE. There are 14 residues in the CDR3. Here the CDR3 DNA reads TGTGCCAGCAGCTTGGGAGACAGAGACACTGAAGCTTTCTTT. It is translated as CASSLGDRDTEAFF.

The CDR3 region has the DNA TGTGCCAGCAGCTTAGGATATCTTTACAATGAGCAGTTCTTC. Translation: CASSLGYLYNEQFF. This chain links TRBV7-2 with TRBJ2-1; no clear D gene. V lost 1 base and J lost 4, with 8 bases in between. Germline V CDR1 and CDR2: SGHTA, FQGNSA. The CDR3 consists of 14 residues.

This clonotype occurred a few times. This chain links TRBV3-1 with TRBJ2-3, with 8 bases matching TRBD2. Per the germline V gene, CDR1 is LGHDT and CDR2 is YNNKEL (reference sequence). V was pared by 7 bases and J by 5 bases, with 5 bases of the junction left unmatched. The CDR3 consists of 13 residues. DNA for the CDR3: TGTGCCAGCAACCGGGGGGGCCAAGATACGCAGTATTTT. Translation gives CASNRGGQDTQYF.

This clonotype was seen many times. The chain has TRBV5-1 and TRBJ1-1; D ambiguous. The length of the CDR3 is 13 residues. With 4 bases removed from V and 3 bases from J, the gap between germline ends came to 10 bases. Germline V lookup: CDR1 SGHRS, CDR2 YFSETQ. CDR3 sequence (DNA): TGCGCCAGCAGCCCGGTGGCTGACACTGAAGCTTTCTTT. Translation: CASSPVADTEAFF.

This clonotype showed up many times. The chain employs TRBV5-1 and TRBJ2-6; no definite D call. The CDR3 contains 15 residues. Germline lookup yields CDR1 SGHRS and CDR2 YFSETQ. With 0 bases removed from V and 0 bases from J, the gap between germline ends came to 4 bases. CDR3: CASSLDDSGANVLTF. CDR3 in DNA: TGCGCCAGCAGCTTGGATGACTCTGGGGCCAACGTCCTGACTTTC.

The rearrangement joins TRBV20-1 to TRBJ1-2; 10 bases agree with TRBD1. Germline CDR1 is DFQATT and CDR2 is SNEGSKA (reference sequence). V shed 6 bases and J 4 bases; nucleotides not matched to a gene: 5. This CDR3 comprises 13 residues. CDR3 sequence: CSAGDRGAYGYTF. CDR3 bases: TGCAGTGCCGGGGACAGGGGAGCCTATGGCTACACCTTC.

Ten or more counts support this clonotype. V and J are TRBV6-2 or TRBV6-3 and TRBJ2-5; TRBD2 is a possible D gene (6 bases). The V and J ends lost 6 bases and 2 bases respectively, with 19 bases between them. The germline CDR1 and CDR2 sequences are MNHEY and SVGEGT. This CDR3 has 16 amino acids. Here the CDR3 reads CASSNQIAEAQETQYF. DNA of the CDR3: TGTGCCAGCAGCAACCAGATAGCGGAGGCGCAAGAGACCCAGTACTTC.

This clonotype was detected a few times. The rearrangement joins TRBV28 to TRBJ1-2, with unresolved D. In germline, CDR1 is MDHEN, CDR2 SYDVKM. The CDR3 has 12 residues. V was clipped by 4 bases and J by 4 bases, with 7 bases between them. The DNA of the CDR3 is TGTGCCAGCAGTTCCCAGACCTATGGCTACACCTTC. Amino acids: CASSSQTYGYTF.

This clonotype was recorded at least ten times. V and J are TRBV7-9 and TRBJ1-3; D remains unclear. With 5 bases removed from V and 1 base from J, the gap between germline ends came to 12 bases. The germline V gene has CDR1 SEHNR and CDR2 FQNEAQ (reference sequence). The CDR3 consists of 15 residues. The CDR3 loop is CASSRQISSGNTIYF. Here the CDR3 DNA reads TGTGCCAGCAGCCGACAAATTAGTTCTGGAAACACCATATATTTT. Filled out from reference TRBV7-9 and TRBJ1-3, the complete variable domain reads DTGVSQNPRHKITKRGQNVTFRCDPISEHNRLYWYRQTLGQGPEFLTYFQNEAQLEKSRLLSDRFSAERPKGSFSTLEIQRTEQGDSAMYLCASSRQISSGNTIYFGEGSWLTVV.

This clonotype has ten or more counts. This chain links TRBV10-3 with TRBJ2-3; unclear D gene. V lost 2 bases and J 0 bases, leaving 18 bases between the germline ends. The CDR3 spans 18 residues. Looked up from germline, CDR1 is ENHRY and CDR2 is SYGVKD. CDR3 in amino acids: CAISEAVYSSPSTDTQYF. The CDR3 bases are TGTGCCATCAGTGAGGCGGTGTACTCCTCTCCTAGCACAGATACGCAGTATTTT.

The rearrangement uses TRBV5-5 and TRBJ2-2; D tentatively fits TRBD1 or TRBD2 (6 bases each). Germline V gene data show CDR1 as SGHKS and CDR2 as YYEKEE (reference sequence). The CDR3 runs to 16 residues. Trimming cost V 3 bases and J 5 bases, with 17 bases left between them. The CDR3 sequence is CASSWGGRGRTGELFF. As DNA, the CDR3 is TGTGCCAGCAGCTGGGGAGGTCGGGGGCGAACCGGGGAGCTGTTTTTT.

This clonotype has a handful of counts. V and J are TRBV27 and TRBJ1-2; D not certain. CDR1 is MNHEY, CDR2 SMNVEV, per germline (reference sequence). The CDR3 is made up of 14 amino acids. V was clipped by 2 bases and J by 2 bases, with 9 bases between them. As DNA, the CDR3 is TGTGCCAGCAGTTTACGGGGAGCAAACTATGGCTACACCTTC. It encodes CASSLRGANYGYTF.

This clonotype was recorded a few times. This sequence joins TRBV4-1 and TRBJ1-1; 7 bases match TRBD1. With V trimmed by 3 bases and J by 2 bases, 6 bases remained unmatched. The germline gives CDR1 MGHRA, CDR2 YSYEKL. CDR3 size: 15 residues. The CDR3, as DNA: TGCGCCAGCAGCCAGCTACAGGGGCGAAACACTGAAGCTTTCTTT. This codes for CASSQLQGRNTEAFF.

The chain recombines TRBV6-1 with TRBJ2-5, with no clear D. This CDR3 is built from 13 residues. Deletions cut 4 bases from V and 5 bases from J, with 11 bases between. Looked up from germline, CDR1 is MNHNS and CDR2 is SASEGT. CDR3 sequence reads: CASSVTQRETQYF. In nucleotides, the CDR3 is TGTGCCAGCAGTGTCACCCAGAGGGAGACCCAGTACTTC.

V is TRBV3-1 and J is TRBJ2-1; 9 positions match TRBD2. CDR3 length: 17 residues. V dropped 0 bases and J dropped 3; count of bases not matched to a gene: 6. Germline assignment: CDR1 LGHDT and CDR2 YNNKEL (reference sequence). CDR3 nucleotides: TGTGCCAGCAGCCAAGATTCCGGGACTAGCCGCTACAATGAGCAGTTCTTC. It codes for CASSQDSGTSRYNEQFF.

The V gene is TRBV20-1, the J gene TRBJ2-7; D is ambiguous. Deletions cut 3 bases from V and 5 bases from J, with 8 bases between. CDR1 is DFQATT and CDR2 is SNEGSKA in the germline V gene (reference sequence). The CDR3 extends over 11 amino acids. The CDR3 here is CSASLGHEQYF. CDR3 in DNA: TGCAGTGCTAGTTTAGGCCACGAGCAGTACTTC.

Ten or more counts support this clonotype. V and J are TRBV10-3 and TRBJ2-7, with TRBD1 matching over 10 bases. The CDR3 length is 15 residues. Per the germline V gene, CDR1 is ENHRY and CDR2 is SYGVKD. Trimming at V came to 8 bases and at J to 4 bases, leaving 11 bases not matched to a gene. CDR3 in DNA: TGTGCCATCGGTTCCCCGGACAGGGGGATTTACGAGCAGTACTTC. It codes for CAIGSPDRGIYEQYF.

On this clonotype itself: The junction does not match germline at one end; this may be a read error. The chain combines TRBV7-9 with TRBJ1-4; 12 positions match TRBD1. Germline V CDR1 and CDR2: SEHNR, FQNEAQ (reference sequence). This CDR3 is built from 14 residues. The CDR3 sequence is CASSTGQGAEKLYF. In DNA, the CDR3 is TGTGCCAGCAGCACGGGACAGGGGGCTGAAAAACTGTATTTT. Together with reference TRBV7-9 and TRBJ1-4, the CDR3 gives the full variable domain: DTGVSQNPRHKITKRGQNVTFRCDPISEHNRLYWYRQTLGQGPEFLTYFQNEAQLEKSRLLSDRFSAERPKGSFSTLEIQRTEQGDSAMYLCASSTGQGAEKLYFGSGTQLSVL.

This clonotype was counted at least ten times. The chain has TRBV12-3 or TRBV12-4 and TRBJ2-3, with 7 bases that match TRBD1. The CDR3 length is 16 residues. Germline trimming cut 5 bases from V and 3 bases from J; bases unmatched to any gene: 11. CDR3 loop: CASSPGDRVWTDTQYF. The CDR3 coding sequence is TGTGCCAGCAGTCCCGGAGACAGGGTCTGGACAGATACGCAGTATTTT.

This rearrangement joins TRBV2 to TRBJ2-3; 9 bases agree with TRBD1. The germline CDR1 and CDR2 sequences are SNHLY and FYNNEI. This CDR3 is 17 amino acids long. The junction had 10 bases not matched to a gene; V was cut back by 3 bases and J by 3 bases. Written as DNA, the CDR3 is TGTGCCAGCAGTGATATTAAGGGGACAGGGTTTACAGATACGCAGTATTTT. Translation: CASSDIKGTGFTDTQYF.

This clonotype came up a few times. The chain combines TRBV4-3 with TRBJ1-1; TRBD1 is a possible D gene (5 bases). V lost 0 bases, J lost 3 bases, and 8 bases lay in between. The CDR3 sequence is 14 residues long. Germline CDR1 and CDR2: LGHNA and YSLEER. The CDR3 nucleotides read TGCGCCAGCAGCCAAGAGGACAAGCACACTGAAGCTTTCTTT. Translation gives CASSQEDKHTEAFF.